The source of this TCR beta chain is a study of shared clonotypes between healthy human individuals. Whole-study findings and limits: The generation probabilities recorded for non-shared clonotypes fell below those of clonotypes shared by all four donors.

Regarding this clone: No antigen is known for it.

Clones were sequenced by immunoSEQ multiplex PCR, and TCRdb holds only the in-frame ones, with some missing. The sample holds 2 million to 2.5 million clones, 80% to 95% seen once. The CDR3 runs to 16 residues. Germline V gene data show CDR1 as SGHVS and CDR2 as FNYEAQ. Deletions cut 3 bases from V and 1 base from J, with 12 bases between. Sequencing input: naive CD4+ T cells from PBMCs. Subset denoted: CD45RA+ positively selected. The chain has TRBV7-6 and TRBJ2-2; tentatively, D is TRBD1 (6 bases). The TCR comes from a man between 18 and 35 years old in good health. Some clones in this sample may be carry-over from other donors' samples. As DNA, the CDR3 is TGTGCCAGCAGCTTCAGGACAGCCTTGAACACCGGGGAGCTGTTTTTT. This translates into CASSFRTALNTGELFF.